These 3 T cell receptor beta chains originate from one sample sequenced in a study of cytomegalovirus exposure and HLA in healthy donors (dated by TCRdb to about 2017). Libraries were built with the immunoSEQ multiplex PCR assay. The multiplex PCR relied on a mix of 60 forward primers for TCR Vbeta segments and 13 reverse primers for TCR Jbeta segments. TCRdb carries this immuneACCESS record with in-frame sequences only. Its versions omit some clonotypes, under half of them owing to an unresolved V gene in the studies checked, with the rest unexplained. The sample records roughly 160,000 clones, 70% to 85% of which are singletons. The ten largest clones represent 4.3% of the sample. Sequencing was done on a sample of PBMCs. The receptors here all came from a man aged 40-49 years in good health and CMV-seronegative.

The sample holds one count of this clone. The same CDR3 is also encoded by other DNA sequences in this sample. The chain recombines TRBV6-5 with TRBJ2-5; 8 bases map to TRBD2. This CDR3 is built from 16 residues. The junction had 4 bases not matched to a gene; V was cut back by 0 bases and J by 1 base. CDR1 MNHEY and CDR2 SVGAGI come from the germline V gene. CDR3 loop: CASSYSGTSGQETQYF. The CDR3 DNA is TGTGCCAGCAGTTACTCCGGGACTAGTGGCCAAGAGACCCAGTACTTC.

In this sample, this clone turned up once. J is TRBJ2-5 and V is TRBV11-2; 10 nucleotides match TRBD2. Germline V gene lookup returns CDR1 SGHAT and CDR2 FQNNGV. With V trimmed by 5 bases and J by 7 bases, 13 bases remained unmatched. The length of the CDR3 is 16 residues. CDR3 amino acids: CASSVDLAGGGATQYF. Written as DNA, the CDR3 is TGTGCCAGCAGCGTGGACTTAGCGGGGGGAGGAGCGACCCAGTACTTC.

The CDR3 DNA sequence: TGTGCCAGCAGCTTAGAGCCTAGTCAGCCCCAGCATTTT. Translating gives CASSLEPSQPQHF. This rearrangement joins TRBV7-3 to TRBJ1-5, with D hard to call. Germline V gene sequence: CDR1 SGHTA, CDR2 FQGTGA. This CDR3 is 13 amino acids long. Trimming removed 2 bases at V and 6 bases at J, with 8 bases between.